The next 8 T cell receptor beta chains were all read from a single sample in a study of identical twins. Each CDR3 protein is one row after TCRdb ran MiXCR on the 5' RACE reads. The table lists 500,000 to 600,000 distinct CDR3 sequences, approximately 22% of them singletons. These data also featured in a second study, about T cells expressing NK-cell markers.

Sequenced: CD4+ T cells sorted from blood. These receptor sequences come from a woman under 30 in good health.

Only a few counts were recorded for this clonotype. The gene calls are TRBV10-3 and TRBJ2-1; weak D call: TRBD2 (5 bases). The CDR3 has 14 residues. Germline CDR1 and CDR2: ENHRY and SYGVKD. V dropped 2 bases and J dropped 7 bases, with 12 bases sitting between them. For the CDR3, the DNA is TGTGCCATCAGTGAGGTGAGGGTCGGGAATGAGCAGTTCTTC. Translated, it gives CAISEVRVGNEQFF.

The chain recombines TRBV20-1 with TRBJ2-2; 9 bases are a match to TRBD1. Trimming removed 5 bases from V and 5 bases from J; junction bases left unmatched: 9. This CDR3 comprises 15 residues. Germline assignment: CDR1 DFQATT and CDR2 SNEGSKA (reference sequence). Here the CDR3 reads CSASPTGGRTGELFF. As DNA, the CDR3 is TGCAGTGCTTCACCCACAGGGGGCAGGACCGGGGAGCTGTTTTTT.

V and J are TRBV20-1 and TRBJ2-5, with 10 bases that match TRBD2. With 3 bases clipped from V and 5 bases from J, the junction kept 9 bases outside the gene matches. Germline V gene data show CDR1 as DFQATT and CDR2 as SNEGSKA (reference sequence). This CDR3 spans 15 amino acids. CDR3 sequence (DNA): TGCAGTGCTAGGAGGCTTAGCGGGGGGCGGGAGACCCAGTACTTC. As protein: CSARRLSGGRETQYF.

The chain links TRBV3-1 to TRBJ2-1; 8 bases match TRBD1. With V trimmed by 7 bases and J by 4 bases, 6 bases remained unmatched. CDR1 and CDR2 (germline): LGHDT, YNNKEL (reference sequence). The CDR3 covers 14 residues. The CDR3 reads CASIQTGVYNEQFF. CDR3 DNA: TGTGCCAGCATCCAGACAGGGGTATACAATGAGCAGTTCTTC.

This chain links TRBV5-1 with TRBJ2-3; TRBD1 is a possible D gene (5 bases). Germline lookup yields CDR1 SGHRS and CDR2 YFSETQ. The V end was cut by 4 bases, the J end by 6 bases, with 15 bases between. This CDR3 comprises 14 residues. The CDR3 loop reads CASSPAGHADTQYF. For the CDR3, the DNA is TGCGCCAGCAGCCCCGCCGGACATGCCGATACGCAGTATTTT.

As DNA, the CDR3 is TGTGCCAGCAGTGAAGATGGCGAGCAGTACTTC. Its protein is CASSEDGEQYF. The chain couples TRBV2 to TRBJ2-7; D call uncertain. The CDR3 spans 11 residues. Trimming took 1 base from V and 6 from J, leaving 4 bases between them. Per germline, CDR1 SNHLY and CDR2 FYNNEI.

CDR3 sequence reads: CASSLVQANQETQYF. In nucleotides, the CDR3 is TGCGCCAGCAGCTTGGTACAGGCAAACCAAGAGACCCAGTACTTC. This chain uses TRBV5-1 with TRBJ2-5, with D perhaps TRBD1 (5 bases). Germline assignment: CDR1 SGHRS and CDR2 YFSETQ. The CDR3 is 15 residues long. Trimming pared 0 bases from V and 0 bases from J, leaving 9 bases between.

This clonotype was seen a few times. V and J are TRBV2 and TRBJ1-1; D is undetermined. This CDR3 comprises 15 residues. Germline-derived CDR1 and CDR2 are SNHLY and FYNNEI. V lost 8 bases, J lost 4 bases, and 20 bases lay in between. The CDR3 region has the DNA TGTGCCAGCGCCCGGGCCCCTAGGGAAGGCACTGAAGCTTTCTTT. This gives the protein CASARAPREGTEAFF.